A selection of T cell receptor beta chains follows, all from one sample in a study of blood T cells in healthy people across ages. TCRdb re-called the 5' RACE reads through MiXCR, storing one row per CDR3 protein. The data show around 1.5 million distinct CDR3 sequences, about 31% seen once. The sample taken for sequencing was blood. These receptors were taken from a woman aged 30 to 39 in good health. Both conserved end residues are part of each CDR3. A D gene is named only where the DNA matches it firmly. A clone size is listed for some rows: how often the clone was seen (once, few, many), or a class if it is expanded.

J gene: TRBJ2-7
D gene: NA
clone size: few
V gene: TRBV27
CDR3 length: 13
CDR3 protein: CASSNRGPYEQYF
CDR3 DNA: TGTGCCAGCAGTAACCGGGGACCCTACGAGCAGTACTTC

J gene: TRBJ2-7
D gene: TRBD1
clone size: NA
V gene: TRBV7-8
CDR3 length: 15
CDR3 protein: CASSLVQGKGYEQYF
CDR3 DNA: TGTGCCAGCAGCTTAGTACAGGGGAAAGGCTACGAGCAGTACTTC

J gene: TRBJ2-1
D gene: TRBD2
clone size: many
V gene: TRBV29-1
CDR3 length: 13
CDR3 protein: CSVELAEDNEQFF
CDR3 DNA: TGCAGCGTTGAGCTAGCGGAGGACAATGAGCAGTTCTTC

J gene: TRBJ2-5
D gene: TRBD1
clone size: many
V gene: TRBV29-1
CDR3 length: 12
CDR3 protein: CSGQGRRETQYF
CDR3 DNA: TGCAGCGGACAGGGCAGACGAGAGACCCAGTACTTC

J gene: TRBJ1-6
D gene: TRBD1
clone size: NA
V gene: TRBV7-2
CDR3 length: 15
CDR3 protein: CASSRPGQPNSPLHF
CDR3 DNA: TGTGCCAGCAGCCGACCGGGACAGCCTAATTCACCCCTCCACTTT

J gene: TRBJ2-5
D gene: NA
clone size: NA
V gene: TRBV21-1
CDR3 length: 16
CDR3 protein: CASSTLLPGRVETQYF
CDR3 DNA: TGTGCCAGCAGCACCCTCTTACCGGGCAGGGTTGAGACCCAGTACTTC

J gene: TRBJ2-7
D gene: NA
clone size: NA
V gene: TRBV20-1
CDR3 length: 13
CDR3 protein: CNAKPGPTYEQYF
CDR3 DNA: TGCAATGCTAAACCAGGGCCTACCTACGAGCAGTACTTC

J gene: TRBJ1-4
D gene: TRBD1
clone size: few
V gene: TRBV29-1
CDR3 length: 13
CDR3 protein: CSVWTGRGEKLFF
CDR3 DNA: TGCAGCGTGTGGACAGGGAGGGGGGAAAAACTGTTTTTT

J gene: TRBJ2-7
D gene: TRBD2
clone size: NA
V gene: TRBV5-1
CDR3 length: 17
CDR3 protein: CANSLTSGLTGSYEQYF
CDR3 DNA: TGCGCCAACAGCTTGACTAGCGGTTTGACGGGGTCCTACGAGCAGTACTTC

J gene: TRBJ2-1
D gene: NA
clone size: few
V gene: TRBV20-1
CDR3 length: 10
CDR3 protein: CSASLAQQFF
CDR3 DNA: TGCAGTGCTAGTCTGGCGCAGCAGTTCTTC

J gene: TRBJ1-1
D gene: NA
clone size: few
V gene: TRBV3-1
CDR3 length: 14
CDR3 protein: CASSLVQGLGEAFF
CDR3 DNA: TGTGCCAGCAGCCTGGTGCAGGGTCTCGGTGAAGCTTTCTTT

J gene: TRBJ2-3
D gene: NA
clone size: few
V gene: TRBV28
CDR3 length: 19
CDR3 protein: CASEGSIRRGLRGADTQYF
CDR3 DNA: TGTGCCAGCGAGGGGTCCATACGAAGAGGACTACGGGGAGCAGATACGCAGTATTTT

J gene: TRBJ2-1
D gene: NA
clone size: NA
V gene: TRBV14
CDR3 length: 15
CDR3 protein: CASSSRATGSNEQFF
CDR3 DNA: TGTGCCAGCAGCAGCCGGGCTACGGGTAGCAATGAGCAGTTCTTC

J gene: TRBJ2-3
D gene: TRBD2
clone size: NA
V gene: TRBV27
CDR3 length: 15
CDR3 protein: CASSPVRLATDTQYF
CDR3 DNA: TGTGCCAGCAGCCCAGTGCGACTAGCGACAGATACGCAGTATTTT

J gene: TRBJ2-1
D gene: NA
clone size: many
V gene: TRBV4-1
CDR3 length: 13
CDR3 protein: CASSHPGYNEQFF
CDR3 DNA: TGCGCCAGCAGCCACCCCGGCTACAATGAGCAGTTCTTC

J gene: TRBJ1-1
D gene: NA
clone size: few
V gene: TRBV2
CDR3 length: 13
CDR3 protein: CANPSKSNTEAFF
CDR3 DNA: TGTGCCAACCCCAGTAAATCGAACACTGAAGCTTTCTTT

J gene: TRBJ2-7
D gene: NA
clone size: many
V gene: TRBV3-1
CDR3 length: 15
CDR3 protein: CASSQDPSAAYEQYF
CDR3 DNA: TGTGCCAGCAGCCAAGACCCTAGCGCGGCCTACGAGCAGTACTTC

J gene: TRBJ2-3
D gene: NA
clone size: NA
V gene: TRBV20-1
CDR3 length: 15
CDR3 protein: CSVPSPPSYTDTQYF
CDR3 DNA: TGCAGTGTCCCTAGCCCTCCGTCGTACACAGATACGCAGTATTTT

J gene: TRBJ2-3
D gene: TRBD1
clone size: NA
V gene: TRBV29-1
CDR3 length: 13
CDR3 protein: CSAKGASSDTQYF
CDR3 DNA: TGCAGCGCGAAGGGGGCTAGCTCAGATACGCAGTATTTT

J gene: TRBJ2-1
D gene: NA
clone size: NA
V gene: TRBV5-1
CDR3 length: 16
CDR3 protein: CASSLDRVQLYNEQFF
CDR3 DNA: TGCGCCAGCAGCTTGGATCGGGTCCAACTCTACAATGAGCAGTTCTTC

J gene: TRBJ2-5
D gene: NA
clone size: many
V gene: TRBV21-1
CDR3 length: 12
CDR3 protein: CASSTDWETQYF
CDR3 DNA: TGTGCCAGCAGCACAGACTGGGAGACCCAGTACTTC

J gene: TRBJ2-1
D gene: TRBD2
clone size: many
V gene: TRBV5-1
CDR3 length: 14
CDR3 protein: CASSRGSSYNEQFF
CDR3 DNA: TGTGCCAGCAGCCGCGGGAGCTCCTACAATGAGCAGTTCTTC

J gene: TRBJ1-5
D gene: NA
clone size: few
V gene: TRBV20-1
CDR3 length: 15
CDR3 protein: CSARGREQNYQPQHF
CDR3 DNA: TGCAGTGCTAGAGGCCGGGAGCAAAATTATCAGCCCCAGCATTTT

J gene: TRBJ1-1
D gene: NA
clone size: few
V gene: TRBV30
CDR3 length: 11
CDR3 protein: CACPLGVKAFF
CDR3 DNA: TGTGCCTGCCCCCTGGGGGTAAAGGCTTTCTTT

J gene: TRBJ2-1
D gene: TRBD1
clone size: NA
V gene: TRBV10-3
CDR3 length: 17
CDR3 protein: CAISEDLGTGFGNEQFF
CDR3 DNA: TGTGCCATCAGTGAGGACCTCGGGACAGGGTTTGGGAATGAGCAGTTCTTC

J gene: TRBJ2-1
D gene: NA
clone size: NA
V gene: TRBV5-1
CDR3 length: 11
CDR3 protein: CASRRDIEQFF
CDR3 DNA: TGCGCCAGCAGACGTGATATTGAGCAGTTCTTC

J gene: TRBJ2-1
D gene: TRBD1
clone size: few
V gene: TRBV29-1
CDR3 length: 13
CDR3 protein: CSVTRDRDNEQFF
CDR3 DNA: TGCAGCGTGACCCGGGACAGAGACAATGAGCAGTTCTTC

J gene: TRBJ2-3
D gene: TRBD2
clone size: NA
V gene: TRBV5-6
CDR3 length: 16
CDR3 protein: CASSFFGGRAPDTQYF
CDR3 DNA: TGTGCCAGCAGCTTCTTTGGCGGGAGGGCCCCAGATACGCAGTATTTT

J gene: TRBJ2-3
D gene: NA
clone size: NA
V gene: TRBV7-8
CDR3 length: 15
CDR3 protein: CASSLDRGPQDTQYF
CDR3 DNA: TGTGCCAGCAGCTTAGATAGAGGTCCTCAAGATACGCAGTATTTT

J gene: TRBJ2-3
D gene: TRBD2
clone size: NA
V gene: TRBV9
CDR3 length: 16
CDR3 protein: CASSVVGGLGTDTQYF
CDR3 DNA: TGTGCCAGCAGCGTAGTAGGGGGACTAGGCACAGATACGCAGTATTTT

J gene: TRBJ2-1
D gene: NA
clone size: NA
V gene: TRBV25-1
CDR3 length: 15
CDR3 protein: CASVAPRGYENEQFF
CDR3 DNA: TGTGCCAGCGTAGCCCCACGCGGGTACGAGAATGAGCAGTTCTTC

J gene: TRBJ2-3
D gene: TRBD1
clone size: few
V gene: TRBV7-9
CDR3 length: 16
CDR3 protein: CASSLKTGTPQDTQYF
CDR3 DNA: TGTGCCAGCAGCTTAAAGACAGGGACACCGCAGGATACGCAGTATTTT

J gene: TRBJ2-2
D gene: TRBD2
clone size: NA
V gene: TRBV5-4
CDR3 length: 16
CDR3 protein: CASSGSGGASTGELFF
CDR3 DNA: TGTGCCAGCAGCGGCAGCGGGGGGGCTAGCACCGGGGAGCTGTTTTTT

J gene: TRBJ2-1
D gene: TRBD2
clone size: few
V gene: TRBV20-1
CDR3 length: 15
CDR3 protein: CSAIDGTSGDNEQFF
CDR3 DNA: TGCAGTGCTATCGACGGGACTAGCGGGGACAATGAGCAGTTCTTC

J gene: TRBJ1-4
D gene: NA
clone size: NA
V gene: TRBV6-1
CDR3 length: 12
CDR3 protein: CASRLTGLRLFF
CDR3 DNA: TGTGCCAGCAGACTTACGGGACTGAGACTGTTTTTT

J gene: TRBJ1-2
D gene: TRBD1
clone size: NA
V gene: TRBV5-1
CDR3 length: 13
CDR3 protein: CASSVGQGHGYTF
CDR3 DNA: TGCGCCAGCAGCGTCGGACAGGGCCATGGCTACACCTTC

J gene: TRBJ2-3
D gene: NA
clone size: NA
V gene: TRBV7-3
CDR3 length: 16
CDR3 protein: CASSSQPGGGPDTQYF
CDR3 DNA: TGTGCCAGCAGCTCGCAGCCCGGGGGCGGTCCAGATACGCAGTATTTT

J gene: TRBJ1-1
D gene: NA
clone size: few
V gene: TRBV6-2/TRBV6-3
CDR3 length: 12
CDR3 protein: CASSTTEAKAFF
CDR3 DNA: TGTGCCAGCAGTACGACAGAAGCCAAAGCTTTCTTT

J gene: TRBJ1-4
D gene: TRBD1
clone size: few
V gene: TRBV20-1
CDR3 length: 15
CDR3 protein: CSAKGQGDDNEKLFF
CDR3 DNA: TGCAGTGCAAAGGGACAGGGGGATGATAATGAAAAACTGTTTTTT

J gene: TRBJ2-7
D gene: NA
clone size: NA
V gene: TRBV20-1
CDR3 length: 14
CDR3 protein: CSARALTGSGEQYF
CDR3 DNA: TGCAGTGCTAGAGCTTTAACGGGATCGGGGGAGCAGTACTTC

J gene: TRBJ1-5
D gene: TRBD1
clone size: NA
V gene: TRBV6-1
CDR3 length: 15
CDR3 protein: CASSDLQGAGQPQHF
CDR3 DNA: TGTGCCAGCAGTGATTTACAGGGGGCTGGACAGCCCCAGCATTTT

J gene: TRBJ2-7
D gene: NA
clone size: NA
V gene: TRBV14
CDR3 length: 15
CDR3 protein: CASSPDSPRSYEQYF
CDR3 DNA: TGTGCCAGCAGTCCAGACAGTCCCCGCTCCTACGAGCAGTACTTC

J gene: TRBJ1-2
D gene: TRBD1
clone size: NA
V gene: TRBV9
CDR3 length: 16
CDR3 protein: CASSVLARTGNYGYTF
CDR3 DNA: TGTGCCAGCAGCGTCCTCGCAAGGACAGGGAACTATGGCTACACCTTC

J gene: TRBJ2-1
D gene: TRBD2
clone size: NA
V gene: TRBV6-1
CDR3 length: 16
CDR3 protein: CASRRLAGGEYNEQFF
CDR3 DNA: TGTGCCAGCAGACGCCTAGCGGGGGGAGAATACAATGAGCAGTTCTTC

J gene: TRBJ1-2
D gene: NA
clone size: few
V gene: TRBV11-2
CDR3 length: 12
CDR3 protein: CASSLMVGGYTF
CDR3 DNA: TGTGCCAGCAGCTTAATGGTAGGGGGCTACACCTTC

J gene: TRBJ2-5
D gene: TRBD2
clone size: many
V gene: TRBV9
CDR3 length: 17
CDR3 protein: CASSATSGRAGVETQYF
CDR3 DNA: TGTGCCAGCAGCGCGACTAGCGGGAGGGCCGGCGTAGAGACCCAGTACTTC

J gene: TRBJ1-1
D gene: TRBD1
clone size: many
V gene: TRBV3-1
CDR3 length: 13
CDR3 protein: CASSRERQGEAFF
CDR3 DNA: TGTGCCAGCAGCCGGGAACGACAGGGGGAAGCTTTCTTT

J gene: TRBJ1-2
D gene: NA
clone size: few
V gene: TRBV4-1
CDR3 length: 19
CDR3 protein: CASSQDRFERASENYGYTF
CDR3 DNA: TGCGCCAGCAGCCAAGATCGGTTCGAACGTGCGTCAGAAAACTATGGCTACACCTTC

J gene: TRBJ1-2
D gene: TRBD1
clone size: NA
V gene: TRBV7-3
CDR3 length: 15
CDR3 protein: CASSPQGTGVYGYTF
CDR3 DNA: TGTGCCAGCAGCCCCCAGGGGACAGGGGTCTATGGCTACACCTTC

J gene: TRBJ1-2
D gene: NA
clone size: NA
V gene: TRBV4-2
CDR3 length: 16
CDR3 protein: CASSQPGEAKLHGYTF
CDR3 DNA: TGTGCCAGCAGCCAGCCCGGGGAGGCAAAACTACATGGCTACACCTTC

J gene: TRBJ2-3
D gene: NA
clone size: NA
V gene: TRBV4-1
CDR3 length: 15
CDR3 protein: CASSLRGATTDTQYF
CDR3 DNA: TGCGCCAGCAGCCTGCGCGGGGCGACTACAGATACGCAGTATTTT